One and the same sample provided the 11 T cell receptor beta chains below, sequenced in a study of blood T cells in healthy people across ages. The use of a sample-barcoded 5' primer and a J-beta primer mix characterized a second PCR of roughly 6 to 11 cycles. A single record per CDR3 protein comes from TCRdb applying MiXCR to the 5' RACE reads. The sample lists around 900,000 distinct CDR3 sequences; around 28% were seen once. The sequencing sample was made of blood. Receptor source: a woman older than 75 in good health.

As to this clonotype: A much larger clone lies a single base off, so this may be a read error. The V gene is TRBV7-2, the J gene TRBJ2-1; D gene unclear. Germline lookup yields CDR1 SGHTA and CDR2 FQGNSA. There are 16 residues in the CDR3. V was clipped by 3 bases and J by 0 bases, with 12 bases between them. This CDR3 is CASSFRFGGSYNEQFF. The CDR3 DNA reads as TGTGCCAGCAGCTTCCGATTCGGCGGCTCCTACAATGAGCAGTTCTTC.

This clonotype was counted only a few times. The CDR3 DNA sequence: TGCAGCGTTGCCGGGACAGACTATGGCTACACCTTC. Its translation is CSVAGTDYGYTF. The rearrangement uses TRBV29-1 and TRBJ1-2; TRBD1 aligns across 7 bases. Germline trimming cut 4 bases from V and 3 bases from J; bases unmatched to any gene: 2. The CDR3 runs to 12 residues. Germline CDR1 SQVTM, CDR2 ANQGSEA.

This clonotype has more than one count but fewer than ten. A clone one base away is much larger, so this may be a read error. The CDR3 nucleotides are TGCGCCAGCAGCCAAGATCTTGGACGGACGAGGGATACGCAGTATTTT. Translated: CASSQDLGRTRDTQYF. The rearrangement uses TRBV4-3 and TRBJ2-3; D uncertain. V was pared by 0 bases and J by 6 bases, with 16 bases between. Germline V gene sequence: CDR1 LGHNA, CDR2 YSLEER. There are 16 residues in the CDR3.

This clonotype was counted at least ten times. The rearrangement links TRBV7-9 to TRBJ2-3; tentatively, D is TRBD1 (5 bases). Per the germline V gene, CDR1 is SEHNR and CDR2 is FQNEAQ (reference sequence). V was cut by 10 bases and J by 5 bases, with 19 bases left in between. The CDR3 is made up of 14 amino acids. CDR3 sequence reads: CATMTAGPEDTQYF. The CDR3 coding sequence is TGTGCCACCATGACAGCAGGCCCAGAAGATACGCAGTATTTT.

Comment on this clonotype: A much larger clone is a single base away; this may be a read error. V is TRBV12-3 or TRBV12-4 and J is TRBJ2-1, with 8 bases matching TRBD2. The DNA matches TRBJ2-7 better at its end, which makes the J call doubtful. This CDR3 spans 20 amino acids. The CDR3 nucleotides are TGTGCCAGCAGTTTGCGGGGTAAAGGGGCGGGGGGCCCGTCCTACAATGAGCAGTACTTC. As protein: CASSLRGKGAGGPSYNEQYF.

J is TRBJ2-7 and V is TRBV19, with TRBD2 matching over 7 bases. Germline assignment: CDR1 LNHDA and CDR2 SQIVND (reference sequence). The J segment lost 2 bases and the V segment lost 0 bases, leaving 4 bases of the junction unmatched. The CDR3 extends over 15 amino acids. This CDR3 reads CASSIEAGPPYEQYF. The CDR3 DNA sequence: TGTGCCAGTAGTATAGAAGCGGGGCCTCCCTACGAGCAGTACTTC. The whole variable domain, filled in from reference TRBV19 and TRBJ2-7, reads DGGITQSPKYLFRKEGQNVTLSCEQNLNHDAMYWYRQDPGQGLRLIYYSQIVNDFQKGDIAEGYSVSREKKESFPLTVTSAQKNPTAFYLCASSIEAGPPYEQYFGPGTRLTVT.

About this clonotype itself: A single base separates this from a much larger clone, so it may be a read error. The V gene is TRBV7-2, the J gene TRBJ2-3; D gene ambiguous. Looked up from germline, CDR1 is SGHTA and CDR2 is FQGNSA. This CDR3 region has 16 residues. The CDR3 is CASGLSPLGSTDTQYF. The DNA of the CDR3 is TGTGCCAGCGGCTTAAGCCCCCTGGGAAGCACAGATACGCAGTATTTT. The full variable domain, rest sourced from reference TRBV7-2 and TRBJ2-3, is GAGVSQSPSNKVTEKGKDVELRCDPISGHTALYWYRQSLGQGLEFLIYFQGNSAPDKSGLPSDRFSAERTGGSVSTLTIQRTQQEDSAVYLCASGLSPLGSTDTQYFGPGTRLTVL.

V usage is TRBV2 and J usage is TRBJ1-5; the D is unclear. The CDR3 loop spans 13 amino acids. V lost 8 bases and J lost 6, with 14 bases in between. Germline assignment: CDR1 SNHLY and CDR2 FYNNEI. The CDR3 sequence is CASGWRNGQPQHF. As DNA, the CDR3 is TGTGCCAGCGGATGGCGGAACGGTCAGCCCCAGCATTTT.

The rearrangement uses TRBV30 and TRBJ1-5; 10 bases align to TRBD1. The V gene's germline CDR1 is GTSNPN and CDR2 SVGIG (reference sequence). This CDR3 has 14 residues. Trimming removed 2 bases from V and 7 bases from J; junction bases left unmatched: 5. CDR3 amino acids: CAWSIGQGGQPQHF. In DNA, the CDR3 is TGTGCCTGGAGTATCGGACAGGGGGGCCAGCCCCAGCATTTT. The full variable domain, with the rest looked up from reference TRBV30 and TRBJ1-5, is SQTIHQWPATLVQPVGSPLSLECTVEGTSNPNLYWYRQAAGRGLQLLFYSVGIGQISSEVPQNLSASRPQDRQFILSSKKLLLSDSGFYLCAWSIGQGGQPQHFGDGTRLSIL.

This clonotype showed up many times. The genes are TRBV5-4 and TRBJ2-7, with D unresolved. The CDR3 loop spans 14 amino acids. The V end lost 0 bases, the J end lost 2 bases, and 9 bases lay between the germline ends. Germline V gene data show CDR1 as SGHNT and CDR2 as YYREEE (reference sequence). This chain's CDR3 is CASSLEPVPYEQYF. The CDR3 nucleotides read TGTGCCAGCAGCTTGGAGCCAGTACCCTACGAGCAGTACTTC.

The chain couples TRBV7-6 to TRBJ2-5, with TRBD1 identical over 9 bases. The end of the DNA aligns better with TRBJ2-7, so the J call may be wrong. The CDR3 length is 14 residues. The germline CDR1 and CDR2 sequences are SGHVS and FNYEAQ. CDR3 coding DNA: TGTGCCAGCAGCTTAGCAGACAGGGGGGACGAGCAGTACTTC. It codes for CASSLADRGDEQYF.